A single sample gave rise to the 9 T cell receptor beta chains below, sequenced in a study of shared clonotypes between healthy human individuals. The repertoire was sequenced with immunoSEQ multiplex PCR; TCRdb's copy has only in-frame clones and lacks some. The table has about 1 million clones, about 80% seen once. What was sequenced was memory CD4+ T cells sorted from blood. Subset of the sample: CD45RA-negative fraction. The receptors shown here come from a man younger than 30 in good health.

This chain connects TRBV2 to TRBJ1-2; 7 positions match TRBD1. This CDR3 spans 14 amino acids. Germline lookup yields CDR1 SNHLY and CDR2 FYNNEI. V trimming: 8 bases; J trimming: 0 bases; junction bases outside the gene matches: 6. In DNA, the CDR3 is TGTGCCAGCGGAACAGGGGACTCTAACTATGGCTACACCTTC. Translating it yields CASGTGDSNYGYTF.

This clone was recorded once. CDR3 region: CASSLVSPQTSNEQFF. The CDR3 nucleotides read TGTGCCAGCAGCTTAGTTTCGCCCCAAACCTCCAATGAGCAGTTCTTC. The chain joins TRBV11-2 to TRBJ2-1; D is uncertain. The CDR3 has 16 amino acids. V was shortened by 1 base and J by 6 bases, with 16 bases between the two germline ends. Germline V gene data show CDR1 as SGHAT and CDR2 as FQNNGV.

This clone was observed once. The chain carries TRBV5-6 and TRBJ1-1; D is perhaps TRBD1 (5 bases). Germline V gene data show CDR1 as SGHDT and CDR2 as YYEEEE. Trimming removed 4 bases at V and 10 bases at J, with 11 bases between. This CDR3 has 11 amino acids. CDR3 in amino acids: CASSGRGSAFF. CDR3 nucleotide sequence: TGTGCCAGCAGCGGGCGGGGGTCAGCTTTCTTT.

The rearrangement joins TRBV5-1 to TRBJ1-2, with 12 bases aligning to TRBD1. V lost 7 bases, J lost 9 bases, and 22 bases stayed unmatched. Germline CDR1 SGHRS, CDR2 YFSETQ. The CDR3 sequence is 18 residues long. CDR3 residues: CASGDRGPFRTALDSYTF. In DNA form, the CDR3 reads TGCGCCAGCGGGGACAGGGGGCCTTTCAGAACGGCACTTGACAGCTACACCTTC. Drawing the rest from reference TRBV5-1 and TRBJ1-2, the complete variable domain is KAGVTQTPRYLIKTRGQQVTLSCSPISGHRSVSWYQQTPGQGLQFLFEYFSETQRNKGNFPGRFSGRQFSNSRSEMNVSTLELGDSALYLCASGDRGPFRTALDSYTFGSGTRLTVV.

V and J are TRBV11-2 and TRBJ2-5, with 12 bases that match TRBD1. The germline V gene has CDR1 SGHAT and CDR2 FQNNGV. After removal of 1 base from V and 6 bases from J, the junction contained 3 bases not matched to a gene. This CDR3 contains 15 residues. CDR3 protein: CASSLAGQGAQTQYF. CDR3 DNA sequence: TGTGCCAGCAGCTTAGCGGGACAGGGGGCACAGACCCAGTACTTC.

This rearrangement joins TRBV4-1 to TRBJ2-1, with 11 bases lining up with TRBD2. This CDR3 spans 16 amino acids. Germline assignment: CDR1 MGHRA and CDR2 YSYEKL. V shed 0 bases and J 4 bases; nucleotides not matched to a gene: 2. The CDR3 is CASSQEVAGGYNEQFF. The CDR3 bases are TGCGCCAGCAGCCAAGAGGTAGCGGGGGGGTACAATGAGCAGTTCTTC.

The chain employs TRBV6-1 and TRBJ1-2, with D uncertain. V lost 6 bases and J 2 bases, leaving 16 bases between the germline ends. The CDR3 spans 15 residues. The germline CDR1 and CDR2 sequences are MNHNS and SASEGT. For the CDR3, the DNA is TGTGCCAGCAGCTCGGCCGACGGCTCGAACTATGGCTACACCTTC. Residues: CASSSADGSNYGYTF.

This chain joins TRBV7-2 and TRBJ2-6; D not resolved. V lost 3 bases to trimming and J lost 4 bases, with 10 bases between them. The germline gives CDR1 SGHTA, CDR2 FQGNSA. CDR3 length: 15 amino acids. CDR3 protein: CASSLGWEGANVLTF. The DNA for the CDR3 is TGTGCCAGCAGCTTGGGGTGGGAAGGGGCCAACGTCCTGACTTTC.

The genes are TRBV21-1 and TRBJ1-2. TRBV21-1 counts as a pseudogene. The CDR3 contains 13 residues. The CDR3 nucleotides read TGTGCCAGCAGCCCCGAGTCGGGCTATGGCTACACCTTC. Translating it yields CASSPESGYGYTF.